Listed below are T cell receptor beta chains from one sample, sequenced in a study of T cell repertoires in cytomegalovirus infection. Their specific antigens are unknown. TCRdb recomputed calls from the reads with MiXCR, one row per CDR3 protein. The table records 550,000 to 850,000 distinct CDR3 sequences, approximately 33% of them present only once. The source was cultured PBMCs, collected from culture after CMV antigen stimulation. The receptors originated from a human donor in good health (CMV status not recorded). Some clones in this sample may be carry-over from other donors' samples. Both conserved end residues are part of each CDR3. A D gene is named only where the DNA matches it firmly. Clone size is shown for a subset of rows, as once, few, many or a class of expanded clone.

clone_size: few
j_call: TRBJ2-7
v_call: TRBV6-5
d_call: NA
cdr3_nt: TGTGCCAGCAGTTGGGGCCCCGACGGGTCCTACGAGCAGTACTTC
cdr3_aa: CASSWGPDGSYEQYF

clone_size: NA
j_call: TRBJ2-7
v_call: TRBV11-2
d_call: TRBD1
cdr3_nt: TGTGCCAGCAGCTTAGTTGGGACAGGGATGTACGAGCAGTACTTC
cdr3_aa: CASSLVGTGMYEQYF

clone_size: few
j_call: TRBJ2-7
v_call: TRBV15
d_call: NA
cdr3_nt: TGTGCCACCAGCAGAGACCCGGGACTGCACTACGAGCAGTACTTC
cdr3_aa: CATSRDPGLHYEQYF

clone_size: once
j_call: TRBJ1-5
v_call: TRBV10-3
d_call: TRBD1
cdr3_nt: TGTGCCACCCAAGGACAGGGGAGGCAGCCCCAGCATTTT
cdr3_aa: CATQGQGRQPQHF

clone_size: many
j_call: TRBJ1-3
v_call: TRBV7-2
d_call: TRBD1
cdr3_nt: TGTGCCAGCAGCCCCCGGGACAGCCGCTCTGGAAACACCATATATTTT
cdr3_aa: CASSPRDSRSGNTIYF

clone_size: NA
j_call: TRBJ1-6
v_call: TRBV27
d_call: NA
cdr3_nt: TGTGCCAGCAGTTTACGGGTCAATTCACCCCTCCACTTT
cdr3_aa: CASSLRVNSPLHF

clone_size: few
j_call: TRBJ2-1
v_call: TRBV7-6
d_call: NA
cdr3_nt: TGTGCCAGCAGCTCGAGTCGCCGGGACGCGGACAATGAGCAGTTCTTC
cdr3_aa: CASSSSRRDADNEQFF

clone_size: few
j_call: TRBJ1-6
v_call: TRBV7-6
d_call: TRBD1
cdr3_nt: TGTGCCAGCAGCTCGCACCGGGACAGGGGTTCACCCCTCCACTTT
cdr3_aa: CASSSHRDRGSPLHF

clone_size: NA
j_call: TRBJ2-1
v_call: TRBV7-4
d_call: NA
cdr3_nt: TGTGCCAGCAGCAAGGGGTCAGTGCTGTTCTTC
cdr3_aa: CASSKGSVLFF

clone_size: many
j_call: TRBJ1-1
v_call: TRBV7-2
d_call: NA
cdr3_nt: TGTGCCAGCAGCTGGGGCACTGAAGCTTTCTTT
cdr3_aa: CASSWGTEAFF

clone_size: NA
j_call: TRBJ1-5
v_call: TRBV9
d_call: TRBD1
cdr3_nt: TGTGCCAGCAGCGTGGGACAGGGTGGGGATCAGCCCCAGCATTTT
cdr3_aa: CASSVGQGGDQPQHF

clone_size: few
j_call: TRBJ2-7
v_call: TRBV12-3/TRBV12-4
d_call: NA
cdr3_nt: TGTGCCAGCAGTTTAGAGGCCTCCGTTTACGAGCAGTACTTC
cdr3_aa: CASSLEASVYEQYF

clone_size: NA
j_call: TRBJ1-2
v_call: TRBV6-2/TRBV6-3
d_call: NA
cdr3_nt: TGTGCCAGCAGTTACTCGGATGGCTACACCTTC
cdr3_aa: CASSYSDGYTF

clone_size: NA
j_call: TRBJ2-2
v_call: TRBV7-9
d_call: TRBD2
cdr3_nt: TGTGCCAGCAGCTTAAAGTTGGCGGGAGTAACCGGGGAGCTGTTTTTT
cdr3_aa: CASSLKLAGVTGELFF

clone_size: NA
j_call: TRBJ2-7
v_call: TRBV13
d_call: NA
cdr3_nt: TGTGCCAGCAGCCCTCGGGGCAACTCCTACGAGCAGTACTTC
cdr3_aa: CASSPRGNSYEQYF

clone_size: NA
j_call: TRBJ2-7
v_call: TRBV12-3/TRBV12-4
d_call: TRBD2
cdr3_nt: TGTGCCAGCAGCAAGACTAGCGGGGGGGCTTACGAGCAGTACTTC
cdr3_aa: CASSKTSGGAYEQYF

clone_size: NA
j_call: TRBJ2-7
v_call: TRBV10-3
d_call: NA
cdr3_nt: TGTGCCACCACCGCAAGTCGGACGTCGCGATTCTCCTACGAGCAGTACTTC
cdr3_aa: CATTASRTSRFSYEQYF